The TCR beta chain described here comes from a study of T cell responses to AZD1222 COVID-19 vaccine. At the level of the study: The analysis combined second doses at about 4 or about 12 weeks. Notes on the study in general: Among vaccine-associated CD4 TCRs, coverage spanned spike, with dominance at 160-218 and 743-854. Females made up more of the donors, who were largely white British, and clonal diversity may have come out too low.

Remarks on this clone: Its antigen is undetermined.

The CDR3 runs to 19 residues. Profiling relied on immunoSEQ multiplex PCR, and the TCRdb table lists in-frame clones only, not all of them. The sample includes 150,000 to 200,000 clones, about 90% of them seen just once. Sequences were derived from peripheral blood, sampled on day 0 of AZD1222 vaccination. This clonotype was sampled from an adult in good health. The genes are TRBV21-1 and TRBJ1-5; the table calls TRBD1, which could not be checked here. TRBV21-1 is tagged as a pseudogene. The CDR3 sequence: CASSKDRRGAPLSNQPQHF. DNA of the CDR3: TGTGCCAGCAGCAAAGACCGCAGGGGCGCCCCACTTAGCAATCAGCCCCAGCATTTT.